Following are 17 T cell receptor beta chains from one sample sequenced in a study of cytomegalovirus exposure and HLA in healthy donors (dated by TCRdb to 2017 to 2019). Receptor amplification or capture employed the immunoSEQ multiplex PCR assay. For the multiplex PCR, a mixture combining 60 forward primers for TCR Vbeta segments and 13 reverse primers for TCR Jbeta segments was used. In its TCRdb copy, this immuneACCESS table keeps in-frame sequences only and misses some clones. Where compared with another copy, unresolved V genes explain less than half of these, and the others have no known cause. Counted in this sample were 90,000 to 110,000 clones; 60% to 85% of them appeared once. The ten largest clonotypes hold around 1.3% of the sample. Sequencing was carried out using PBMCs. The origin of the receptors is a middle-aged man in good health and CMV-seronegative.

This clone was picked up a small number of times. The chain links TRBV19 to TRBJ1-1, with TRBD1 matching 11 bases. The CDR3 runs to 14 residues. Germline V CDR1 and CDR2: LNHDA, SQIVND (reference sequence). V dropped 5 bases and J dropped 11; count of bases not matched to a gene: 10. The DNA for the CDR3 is TGTGCCAGTAGTCCTGGCGGACAGGGGGCAGGGGCTTTCTTT. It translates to CASSPGGQGAGAFF. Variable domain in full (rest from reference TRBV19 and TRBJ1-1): DGGITQSPKYLFRKEGQNVTLSCEQNLNHDAMYWYRQDPGQGLRLIYYSQIVNDFQKGDIAEGYSVSREKKESFPLTVTSAQKNPTAFYLCASSPGGQGAGAFFGQGTRLTVV.

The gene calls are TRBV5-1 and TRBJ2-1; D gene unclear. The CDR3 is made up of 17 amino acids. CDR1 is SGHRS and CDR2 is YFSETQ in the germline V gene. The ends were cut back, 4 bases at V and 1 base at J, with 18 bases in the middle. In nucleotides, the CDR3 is TGCGCCAGCAGCCTCCAAGAAAGCATCGGGTCCTACAATGAGCAGTTCTTC. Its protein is CASSLQESIGSYNEQFF.

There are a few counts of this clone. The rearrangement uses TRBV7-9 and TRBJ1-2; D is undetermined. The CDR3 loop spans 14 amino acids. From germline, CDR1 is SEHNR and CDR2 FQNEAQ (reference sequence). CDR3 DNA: TGTTCCTGCGGGGAGGGCGGTTTCAACTATGGCTACACCTTC. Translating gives CSCGEGGFNYGYTF. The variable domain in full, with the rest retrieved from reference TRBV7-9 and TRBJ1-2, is DTGVSQNPRHKITKRGQNVTFRCDPISEHNRLYWYRQTLGQGPEFLTYFQNEAQLEKSRLLSDRFSAERPKGSFSTLEIQRTEQGDSAMYLCSCGEGGFNYGYTFGSGTRLTVV.

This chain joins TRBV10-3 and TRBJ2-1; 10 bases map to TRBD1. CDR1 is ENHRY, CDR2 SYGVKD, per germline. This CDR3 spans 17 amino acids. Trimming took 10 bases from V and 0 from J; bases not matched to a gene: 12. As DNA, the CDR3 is TGTGCCACCGAACGGACAGGGGGGGGACTCTCCTACAATGAGCAGTTCTTC. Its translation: CATERTGGGLSYNEQFF.

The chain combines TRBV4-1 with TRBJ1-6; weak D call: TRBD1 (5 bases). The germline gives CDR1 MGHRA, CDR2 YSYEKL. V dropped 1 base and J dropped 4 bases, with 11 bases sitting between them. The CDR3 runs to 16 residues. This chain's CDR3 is CASSQGDRIYNSPLHF. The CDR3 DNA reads TGCGCCAGCAGCCAAGGTGACAGAATTTATAATTCACCCCTCCACTTT.

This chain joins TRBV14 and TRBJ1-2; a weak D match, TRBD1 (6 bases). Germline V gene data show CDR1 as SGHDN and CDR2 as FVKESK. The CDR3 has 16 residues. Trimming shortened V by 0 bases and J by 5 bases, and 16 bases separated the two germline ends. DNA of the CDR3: TGTGCCAGCAGCCAAGAGGGACGCGGGGGCAGATATGGCTACACCTTC. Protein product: CASSQEGRGGRYGYTF.

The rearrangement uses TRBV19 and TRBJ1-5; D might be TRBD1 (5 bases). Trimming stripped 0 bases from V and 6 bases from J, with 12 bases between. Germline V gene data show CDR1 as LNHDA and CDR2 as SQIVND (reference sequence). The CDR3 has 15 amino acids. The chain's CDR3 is CASSIDPGKVQPQHF. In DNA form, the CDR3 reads TGTGCCAGTAGTATAGATCCAGGGAAGGTTCAGCCCCAGCATTTT. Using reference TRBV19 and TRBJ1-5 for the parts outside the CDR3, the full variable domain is DGGITQSPKYLFRKEGQNVTLSCEQNLNHDAMYWYRQDPGQGLRLIYYSQIVNDFQKGDIAEGYSVSREKKESFPLTVTSAQKNPTAFYLCASSIDPGKVQPQHFGDGTRLSIL.

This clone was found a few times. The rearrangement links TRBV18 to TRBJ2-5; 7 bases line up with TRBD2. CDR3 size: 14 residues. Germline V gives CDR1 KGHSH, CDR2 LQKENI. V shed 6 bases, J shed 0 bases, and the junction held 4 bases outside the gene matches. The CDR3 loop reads CASSAGGYQETQYF. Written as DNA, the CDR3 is TGTGCCAGCTCGGCCGGGGGGTACCAAGAGACCCAGTACTTC.

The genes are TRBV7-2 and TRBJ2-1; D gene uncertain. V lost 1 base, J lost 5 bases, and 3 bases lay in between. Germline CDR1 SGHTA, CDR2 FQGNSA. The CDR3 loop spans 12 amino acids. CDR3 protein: CASSLGDNEQFF. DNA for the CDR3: TGTGCCAGCAGCTTAGGAGACAATGAGCAGTTCTTC.

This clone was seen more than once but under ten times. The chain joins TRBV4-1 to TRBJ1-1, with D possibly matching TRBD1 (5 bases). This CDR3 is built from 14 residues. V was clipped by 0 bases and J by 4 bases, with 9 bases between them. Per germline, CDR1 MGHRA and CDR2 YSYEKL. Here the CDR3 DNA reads TGCGCCAGCAGCCAAGATCGGGGGTTCACTGAAGCTTTCTTT. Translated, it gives CASSQDRGFTEAFF.

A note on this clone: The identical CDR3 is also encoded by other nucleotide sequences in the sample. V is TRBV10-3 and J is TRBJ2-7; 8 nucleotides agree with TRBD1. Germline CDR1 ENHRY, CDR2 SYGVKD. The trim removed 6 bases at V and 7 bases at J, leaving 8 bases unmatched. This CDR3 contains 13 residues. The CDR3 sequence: CAISVQGAGEQYF. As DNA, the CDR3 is TGTGCCATCAGCGTCCAGGGGGCTGGTGAGCAGTACTTC.

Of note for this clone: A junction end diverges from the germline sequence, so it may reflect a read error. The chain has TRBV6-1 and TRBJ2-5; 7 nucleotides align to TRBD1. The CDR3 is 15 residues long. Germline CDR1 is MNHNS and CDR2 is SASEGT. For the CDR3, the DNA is TGTGCCAGCAGAGAAGCCGGGACAGAAGGAGAGACCCAGTACTTC. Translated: CASREAGTEGETQYF.

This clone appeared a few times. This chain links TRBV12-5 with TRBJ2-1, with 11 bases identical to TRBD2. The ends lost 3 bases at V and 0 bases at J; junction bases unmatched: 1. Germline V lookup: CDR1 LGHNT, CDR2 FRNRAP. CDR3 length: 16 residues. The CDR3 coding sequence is TGTGCTAGTGGTTTAGGGACTAGCGGCTCCTACAATGAGCAGTTCTTC. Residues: CASGLGTSGSYNEQFF.

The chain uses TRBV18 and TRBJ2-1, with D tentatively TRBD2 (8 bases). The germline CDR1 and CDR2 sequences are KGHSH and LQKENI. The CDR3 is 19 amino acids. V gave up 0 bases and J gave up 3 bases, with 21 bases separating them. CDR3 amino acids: CASSPPAGAQGVVYNEQFF. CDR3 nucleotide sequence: TGTGCCAGCTCACCACCAGCGGGGGCCCAGGGGGTTGTCTACAATGAGCAGTTCTTC.

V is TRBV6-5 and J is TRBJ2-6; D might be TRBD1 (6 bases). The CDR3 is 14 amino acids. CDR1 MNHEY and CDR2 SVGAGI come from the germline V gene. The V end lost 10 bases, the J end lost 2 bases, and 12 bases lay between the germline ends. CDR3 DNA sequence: TGTGCCACCAAAACAGGGACTGGGGCCAACGTCCTGACTTTC. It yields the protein CATKTGTGANVLTF.

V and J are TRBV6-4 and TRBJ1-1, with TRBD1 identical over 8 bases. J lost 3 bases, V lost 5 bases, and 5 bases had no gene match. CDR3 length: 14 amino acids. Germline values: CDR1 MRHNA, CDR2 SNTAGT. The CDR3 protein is CASSRTGTDTEAFF. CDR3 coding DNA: TGTGCCAGCAGTCGGACAGGGACGGACACTGAAGCTTTCTTT.

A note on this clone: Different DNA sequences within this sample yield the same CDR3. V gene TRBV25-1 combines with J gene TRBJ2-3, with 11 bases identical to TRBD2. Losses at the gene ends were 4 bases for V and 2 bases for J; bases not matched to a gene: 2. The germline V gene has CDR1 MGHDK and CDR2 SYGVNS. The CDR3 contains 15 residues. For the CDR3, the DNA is TGTGCCAGCAGTGCGACTAGCGGGAACACAGATACGCAGTATTTT. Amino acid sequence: CASSATSGNTDTQYF.